This TCR beta chain was obtained from a study of vaccination and CD4 T cells after COVID-19. Study summary: As their vaccination, participants received two doses of either BNT162b2 or mRNA-1273 vaccine. Blood was drawn a median roughly 68 days post second dose, range 14 to 241. Control cultures were given a CEFX pool, an HIV-1 Nef pool, or no peptide.

Trimming took 8 bases from V and 3 from J; bases not matched to a gene: 4. CDR1 MGHDK and CDR2 SYGVNS come from the germline V gene. The CDR3 has 13 amino acids. As for this clonotype: The antigen is not known.

Treatment reported: 10-day PBMC culture with coronavirus spike peptide pools or control peptides (ViraFEST assay). Investigators obtained the unexposed donor's CD4+ T cells before the COVID-19 pandemic (2011-2018). The Oncomine TCR Beta short-read assay sequenced DNA from cultured CD4+ T cells. Cultured CD4+ T cells were the source of extracted genomic DNA. In TCRdb, the PCR reads were re-called with MiXCR into one record per CDR3 protein. This sample yields nearly 9,500 distinct CDR3 sequences, of which 31% are seen a single time; around 23% belongs to the top ten. The TCR was taken from a human donor in good health. The chain is built from TRBV25-1 and TRBJ2-1; TRBD2 aligns across 7 bases. Sequencing used CD4+ T cells from blood, cultured in vitro. The CDR3 spells CASRDYVYNEQFF. Written as DNA, the CDR3 is TGTGCCAGCCGGGACTACGTCTACAATGAGCAGTTCTTC.